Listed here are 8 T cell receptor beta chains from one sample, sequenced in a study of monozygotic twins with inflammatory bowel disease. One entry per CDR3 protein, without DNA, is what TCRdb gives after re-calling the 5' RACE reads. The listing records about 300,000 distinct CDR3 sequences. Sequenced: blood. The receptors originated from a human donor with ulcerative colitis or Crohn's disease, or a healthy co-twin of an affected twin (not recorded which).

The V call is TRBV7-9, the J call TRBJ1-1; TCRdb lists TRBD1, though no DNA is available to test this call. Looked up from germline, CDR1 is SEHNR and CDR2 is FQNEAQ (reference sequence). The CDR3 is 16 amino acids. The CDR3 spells CASSHPGQGGTTEAFF.

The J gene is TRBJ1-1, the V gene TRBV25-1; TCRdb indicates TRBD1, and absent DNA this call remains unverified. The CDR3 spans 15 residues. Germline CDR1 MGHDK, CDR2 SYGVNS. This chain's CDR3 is CASRTSGGRGTEAFF.

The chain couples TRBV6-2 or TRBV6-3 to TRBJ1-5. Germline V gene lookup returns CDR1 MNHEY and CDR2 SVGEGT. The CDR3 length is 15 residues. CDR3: CASSYSSKGNQPQHF.

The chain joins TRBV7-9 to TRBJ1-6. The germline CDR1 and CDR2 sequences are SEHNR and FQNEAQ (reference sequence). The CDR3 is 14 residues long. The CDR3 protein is CASSSGLETSPLHF.

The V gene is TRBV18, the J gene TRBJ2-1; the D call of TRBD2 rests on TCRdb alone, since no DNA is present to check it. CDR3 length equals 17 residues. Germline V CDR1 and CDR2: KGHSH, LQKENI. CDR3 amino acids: CARVKGPRLAGGPEQFF.

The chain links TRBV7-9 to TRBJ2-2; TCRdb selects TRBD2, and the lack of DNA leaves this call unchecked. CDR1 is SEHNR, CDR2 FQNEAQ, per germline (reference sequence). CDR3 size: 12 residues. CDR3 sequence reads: CASSPAAGELFF.

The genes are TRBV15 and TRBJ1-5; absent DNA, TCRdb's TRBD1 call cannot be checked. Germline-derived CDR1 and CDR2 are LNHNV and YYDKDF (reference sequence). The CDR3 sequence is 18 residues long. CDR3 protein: CATSRDSGTGVGNQPQHF. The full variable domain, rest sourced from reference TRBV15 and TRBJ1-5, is DAMVIQNPRYQVTQFGKPVTLSCSQTLNHNVMYWYQQKSSQAPKLLFHYYDKDFNNEADTPDNFQSRRPNTSFCFLDIRSPGLGDTAMYLCATSRDSGTGVGNQPQHFGDGTRLSIL.

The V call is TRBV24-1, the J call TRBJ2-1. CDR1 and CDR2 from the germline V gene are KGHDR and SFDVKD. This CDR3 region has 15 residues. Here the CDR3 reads CATSNFKARNNEQFF.